The clone carrying this TCR beta chain turned up a few times. The sample carries other DNA sequences with the same CDR3. The entry originates in a study of control samples from healthy donors and cancer patients. Trimming removed 1 base at V and 6 bases at J, with 4 bases between. Germline CDR1 reads LNHDA; CDR2 reads SQIVND (reference sequence). The CDR3 consists of 12 residues. The table came from immunoSEQ multiplex PCR; TCRdb's copy has only in-frame clones and leaves some out. The data show some 65,000 clones, roughly 80% seen once. Sequenced sample: PBMCs. This chain connects TRBV19 to TRBJ1-5; no clear D gene. This sequence originates from a woman in her 50s with lung cancer. CDR3: CASSIGGQPQHF. The CDR3 nucleotides are TGTGCCAGTAGTATAGGCGGTCAGCCCCAGCATTTT.